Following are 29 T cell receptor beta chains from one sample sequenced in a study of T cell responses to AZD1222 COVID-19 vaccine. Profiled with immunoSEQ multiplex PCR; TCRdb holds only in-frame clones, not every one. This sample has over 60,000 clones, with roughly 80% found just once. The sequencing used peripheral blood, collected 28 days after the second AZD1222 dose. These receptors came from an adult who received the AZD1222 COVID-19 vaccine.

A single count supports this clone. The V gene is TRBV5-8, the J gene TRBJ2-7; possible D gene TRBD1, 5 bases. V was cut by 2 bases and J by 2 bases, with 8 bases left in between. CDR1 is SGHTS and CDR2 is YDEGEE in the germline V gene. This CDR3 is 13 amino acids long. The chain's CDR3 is CASSFLGPYEQYF. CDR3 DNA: TGTGCCAGCAGCTTCCTGGGGCCCTACGAGCAGTACTTC.

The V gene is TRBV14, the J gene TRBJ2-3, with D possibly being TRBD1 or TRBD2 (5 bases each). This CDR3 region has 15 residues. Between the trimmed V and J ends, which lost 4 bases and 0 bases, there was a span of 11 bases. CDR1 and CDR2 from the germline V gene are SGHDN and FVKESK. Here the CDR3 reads CASSRGVLSTDTQYF. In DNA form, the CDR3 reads TGTGCCAGCAGCCGAGGGGTCTTAAGCACAGATACGCAGTATTTT.

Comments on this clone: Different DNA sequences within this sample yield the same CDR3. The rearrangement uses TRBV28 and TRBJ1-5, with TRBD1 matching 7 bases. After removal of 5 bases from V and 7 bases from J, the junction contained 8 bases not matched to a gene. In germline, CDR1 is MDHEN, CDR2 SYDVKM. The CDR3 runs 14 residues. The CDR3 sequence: CASSPRQGGQPQHF. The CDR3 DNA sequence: TGTGCCAGCAGTCCCCGACAGGGTGGGCAGCCCCAGCATTTT. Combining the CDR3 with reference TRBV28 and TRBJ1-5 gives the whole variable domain DVKVTQSSRYLVKRTGEKVFLECVQDMDHENMFWYRQDPGLGLRLIYFSYDVKMKEKGDIPEGYSVSREKKERFSLILESASTNQTSMYLCASSPRQGGQPQHFGDGTRLSIL.

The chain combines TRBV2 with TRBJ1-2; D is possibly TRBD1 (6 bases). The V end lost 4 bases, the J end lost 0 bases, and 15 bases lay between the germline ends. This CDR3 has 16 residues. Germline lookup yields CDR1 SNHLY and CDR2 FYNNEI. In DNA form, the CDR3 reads TGTGCCAGCAGTGTGATGACAGGCCCGCCTAACTATGGCTACACCTTC. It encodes CASSVMTGPPNYGYTF.

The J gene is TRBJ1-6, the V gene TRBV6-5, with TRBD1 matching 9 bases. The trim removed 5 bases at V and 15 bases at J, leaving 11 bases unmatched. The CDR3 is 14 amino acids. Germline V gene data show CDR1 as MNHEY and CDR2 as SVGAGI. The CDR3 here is CASSPPGQGHLLHF. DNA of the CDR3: TGTGCCAGCAGTCCACCGGGACAGGGTCATCTCCTCCACTTT.

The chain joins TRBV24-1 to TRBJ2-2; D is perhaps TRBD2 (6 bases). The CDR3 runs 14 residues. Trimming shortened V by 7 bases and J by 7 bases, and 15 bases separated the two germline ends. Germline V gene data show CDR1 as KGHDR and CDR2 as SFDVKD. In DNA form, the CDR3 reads TGTGCCACCAGAGATGGAGGGGTCGGCGGGGAGCTGTTTTTT. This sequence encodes CATRDGGVGGELFF.

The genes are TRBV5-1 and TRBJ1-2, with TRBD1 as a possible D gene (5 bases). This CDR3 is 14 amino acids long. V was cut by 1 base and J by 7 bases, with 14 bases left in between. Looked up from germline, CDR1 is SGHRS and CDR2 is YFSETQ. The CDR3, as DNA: TGCGCCAGCAGCTTGTCTAGGGACCAGGGTGGCTACACCTTC. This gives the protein CASSLSRDQGGYTF. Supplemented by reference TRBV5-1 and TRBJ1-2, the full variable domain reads KAGVTQTPRYLIKTRGQQVTLSCSPISGHRSVSWYQQTPGQGLQFLFEYFSETQRNKGNFPGRFSGRQFSNSRSEMNVSTLELGDSALYLCASSLSRDQGGYTFGSGTRLTVV.

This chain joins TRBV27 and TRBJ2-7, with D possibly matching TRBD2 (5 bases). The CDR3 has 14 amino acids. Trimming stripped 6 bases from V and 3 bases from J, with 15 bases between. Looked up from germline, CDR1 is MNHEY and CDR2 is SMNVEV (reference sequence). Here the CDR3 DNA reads TGTGCCAGCAGGTTTGGCAGAGGGAACTACGAGCAGTACTTC. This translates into CASRFGRGNYEQYF.

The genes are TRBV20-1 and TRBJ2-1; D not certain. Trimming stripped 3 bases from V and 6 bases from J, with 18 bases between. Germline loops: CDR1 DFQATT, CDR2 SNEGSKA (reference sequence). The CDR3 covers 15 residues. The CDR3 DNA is TGCAGTGCTAGTGCTGGATCCCGTCCGGGCAATGAGCAGTTCTTC. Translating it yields CSASAGSRPGNEQFF.

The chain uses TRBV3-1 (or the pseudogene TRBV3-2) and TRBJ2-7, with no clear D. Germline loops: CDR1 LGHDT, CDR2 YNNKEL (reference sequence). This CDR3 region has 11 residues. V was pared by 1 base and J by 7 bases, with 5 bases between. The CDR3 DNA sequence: TGTGCCAGCAGCCAAGGAGAAGAGCAGTACTTC. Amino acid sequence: CASSQGEEQYF.

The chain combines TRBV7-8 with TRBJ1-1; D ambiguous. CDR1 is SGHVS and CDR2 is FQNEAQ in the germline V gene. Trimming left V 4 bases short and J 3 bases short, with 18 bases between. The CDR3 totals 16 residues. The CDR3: CASSWSAGNLDTEAFF. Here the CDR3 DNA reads TGTGCCAGCAGCTGGTCGGCGGGCAACTTGGACACTGAAGCTTTCTTT.

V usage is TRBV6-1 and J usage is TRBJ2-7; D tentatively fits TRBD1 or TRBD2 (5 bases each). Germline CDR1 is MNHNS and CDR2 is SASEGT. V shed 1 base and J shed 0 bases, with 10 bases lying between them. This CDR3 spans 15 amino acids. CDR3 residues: CASSEGWGSSYEQYF. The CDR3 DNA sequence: TGTGCCAGCAGTGAAGGTTGGGGGTCCTCCTACGAGCAGTACTTC.

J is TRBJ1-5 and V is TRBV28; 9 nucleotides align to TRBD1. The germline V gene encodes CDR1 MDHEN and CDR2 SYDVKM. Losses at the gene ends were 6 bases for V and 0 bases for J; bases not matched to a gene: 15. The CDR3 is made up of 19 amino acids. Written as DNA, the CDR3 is TGTGCCAGCAGATTGGGGACAGGGTACGCCCTATATAGCAATCAGCCCCAGCATTTT. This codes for CASRLGTGYALYSNQPQHF.

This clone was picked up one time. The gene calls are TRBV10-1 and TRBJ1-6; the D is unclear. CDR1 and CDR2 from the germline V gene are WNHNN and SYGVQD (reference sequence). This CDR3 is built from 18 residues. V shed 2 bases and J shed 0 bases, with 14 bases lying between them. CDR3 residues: CASSELGRPSSYNSPLHF. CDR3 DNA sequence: TGCGCCAGCAGTGAGCTTGGTAGACCGAGCTCCTATAATTCACCCCTCCACTTT.

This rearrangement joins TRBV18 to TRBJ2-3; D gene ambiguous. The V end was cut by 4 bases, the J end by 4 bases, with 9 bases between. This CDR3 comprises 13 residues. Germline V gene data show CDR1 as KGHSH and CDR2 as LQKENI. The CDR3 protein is CASSRPPADTQYF. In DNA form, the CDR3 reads TGTGCCAGCTCACGCCCCCCGGCAGATACGCAGTATTTT.

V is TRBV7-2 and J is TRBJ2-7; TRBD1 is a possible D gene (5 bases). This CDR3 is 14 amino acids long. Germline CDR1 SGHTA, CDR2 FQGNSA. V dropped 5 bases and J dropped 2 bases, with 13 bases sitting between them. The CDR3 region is CASSTRTSAYEQYF. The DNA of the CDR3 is TGTGCCAGCAGCACCCGGACATCCGCCTACGAGCAGTACTTC.

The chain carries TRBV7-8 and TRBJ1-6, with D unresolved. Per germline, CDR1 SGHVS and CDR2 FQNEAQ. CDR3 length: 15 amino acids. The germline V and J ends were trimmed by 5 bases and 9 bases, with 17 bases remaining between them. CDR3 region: CASSPIVSSGSPLHF. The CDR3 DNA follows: TGTGCCAGCAGCCCTATAGTCTCAAGCGGTTCACCCCTCCACTTT.

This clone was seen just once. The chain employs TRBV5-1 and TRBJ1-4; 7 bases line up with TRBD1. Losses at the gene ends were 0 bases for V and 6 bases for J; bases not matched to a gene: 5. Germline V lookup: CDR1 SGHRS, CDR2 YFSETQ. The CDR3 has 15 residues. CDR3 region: CASSLGGRGDEKLFF. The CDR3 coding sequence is TGCGCCAGCAGCTTGGGAGGCAGGGGGGATGAAAAACTGTTTTTT.

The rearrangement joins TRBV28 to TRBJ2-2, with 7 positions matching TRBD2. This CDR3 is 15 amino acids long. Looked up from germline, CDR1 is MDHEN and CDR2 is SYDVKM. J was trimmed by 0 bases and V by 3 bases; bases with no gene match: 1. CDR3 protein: CASSLSGANTGELFF. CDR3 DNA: TGTGCCAGCAGTTTGAGCGGGGCGAACACCGGGGAGCTGTTTTTT.

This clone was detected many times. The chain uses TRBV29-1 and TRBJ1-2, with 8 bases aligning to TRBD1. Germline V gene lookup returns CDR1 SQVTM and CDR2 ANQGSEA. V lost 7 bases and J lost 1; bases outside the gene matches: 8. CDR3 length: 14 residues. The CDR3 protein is CSGSTGGGNYGYTF. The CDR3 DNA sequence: TGCAGCGGGTCCACAGGGGGAGGTAACTATGGCTACACCTTC.

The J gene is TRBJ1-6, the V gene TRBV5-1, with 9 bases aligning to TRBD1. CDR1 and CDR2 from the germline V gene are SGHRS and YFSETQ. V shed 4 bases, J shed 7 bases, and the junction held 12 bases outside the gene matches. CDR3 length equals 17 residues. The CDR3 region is CASSRGQGPLLNSPLHF. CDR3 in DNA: TGCGCCAGCAGCAGGGGACAGGGCCCACTTTTAAATTCACCCCTCCACTTT.

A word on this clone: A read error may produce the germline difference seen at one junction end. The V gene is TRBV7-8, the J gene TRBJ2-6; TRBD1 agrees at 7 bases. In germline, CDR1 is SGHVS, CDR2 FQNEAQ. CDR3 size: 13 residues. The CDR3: CASSLGGDRDRFF. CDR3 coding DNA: TGTGCCAGCAGCTTAGGGGGAGACAGGGACCGATTTTTC.

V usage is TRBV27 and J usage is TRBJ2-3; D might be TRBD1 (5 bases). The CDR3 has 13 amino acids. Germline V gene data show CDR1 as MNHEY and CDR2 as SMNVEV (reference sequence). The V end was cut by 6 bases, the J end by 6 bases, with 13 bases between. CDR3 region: CASSRARLDTQYF. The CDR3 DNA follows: TGTGCCAGCAGCAGGGCTAGACTCGATACGCAGTATTTT.

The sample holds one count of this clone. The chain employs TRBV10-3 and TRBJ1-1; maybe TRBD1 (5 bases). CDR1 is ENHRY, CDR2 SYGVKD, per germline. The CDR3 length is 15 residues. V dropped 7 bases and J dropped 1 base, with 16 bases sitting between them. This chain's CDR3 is CAIKGATDKNTEAFF. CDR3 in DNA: TGTGCCATCAAGGGTGCGACAGACAAGAACACTGAAGCTTTCTTT.

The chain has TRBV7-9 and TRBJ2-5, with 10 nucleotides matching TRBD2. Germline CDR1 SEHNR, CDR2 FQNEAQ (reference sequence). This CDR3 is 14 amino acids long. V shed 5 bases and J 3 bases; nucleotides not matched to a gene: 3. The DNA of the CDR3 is TGTGCCAGCAGCCTTGGGACTAGCGAAGAGACCCAGTACTTC. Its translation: CASSLGTSEETQYF.

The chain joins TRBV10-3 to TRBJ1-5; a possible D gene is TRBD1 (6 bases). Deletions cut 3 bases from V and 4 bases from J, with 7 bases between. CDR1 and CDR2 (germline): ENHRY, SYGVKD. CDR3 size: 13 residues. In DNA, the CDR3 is TGTGCCATCAGTGAAGGACAGAATCAGCCCCAGCATTTT. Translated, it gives CAISEGQNQPQHF.

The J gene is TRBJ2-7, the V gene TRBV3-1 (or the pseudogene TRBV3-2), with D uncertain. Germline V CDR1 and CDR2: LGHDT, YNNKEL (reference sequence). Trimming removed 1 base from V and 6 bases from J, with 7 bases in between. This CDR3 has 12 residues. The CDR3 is CASSQVSSEQYF. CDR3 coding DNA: TGTGCCAGCAGCCAAGTTTCCAGCGAGCAGTACTTC.

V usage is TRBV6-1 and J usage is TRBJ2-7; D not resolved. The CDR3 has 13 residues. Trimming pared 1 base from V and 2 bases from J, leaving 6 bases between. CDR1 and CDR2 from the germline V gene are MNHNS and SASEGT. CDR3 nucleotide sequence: TGTGCCAGCAGTGAAGACGGCCCCTACGAGCAGTACTTC. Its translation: CASSEDGPYEQYF.

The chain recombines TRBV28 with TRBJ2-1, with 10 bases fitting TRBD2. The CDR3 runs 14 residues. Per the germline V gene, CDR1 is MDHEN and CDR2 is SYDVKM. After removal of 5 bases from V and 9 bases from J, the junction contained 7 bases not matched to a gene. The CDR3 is CASSPGTSAVEQFF. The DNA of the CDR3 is TGTGCCAGCAGTCCCGGGACTAGCGCGGTTGAGCAGTTCTTC.